This T cell receptor beta chain was retrieved from a study of blood T cell repertoires in COVID-19. Background on the study: Some COVID-19 samples were acute and others convalescent; all came from the United States, Italy and Spain.

Participants were aged about 18 to 90 years from 20 to 30 US areas. A case of COVID-19 had been met by exposed participants within 2 weeks before study entry. V was pared by 3 bases and J by 3 bases, with 8 bases between. CDR1 and CDR2 (germline): LGHDT, YNNKEL (reference sequence). The CDR3 extends over 13 amino acids. Per the authors' pipeline: Reference gene primer amplification yielded estimated nucleated cell counts. Using immunoSEQ multiplex PCR, the repertoire was profiled, and TCRdb retains in-frame clones only, with some absent. From that table come the V and J calls and clone size; the DNA was used to work out D and trimming. The data show 200,000 to 300,000 clones, 75% to 90% seen once.

V usage is TRBV3-1 (or the pseudogene TRBV3-2) and J usage is TRBJ1-1; D call uncertain. The sample consisted of PBMCs or T cells enriched from blood (not recorded which). This TCR was sampled from a woman aged 40 to 50 who had been exposed to COVID-19. In nucleotides, the CDR3 is TGTGCCAGCAGCCAGGAGGTGTACACTGAAGCTTTCTTT. It is translated as CASSQEVYTEAFF.